This T cell receptor beta chain is from a study of cytomegalovirus exposure and HLA in healthy donors. Study-wide results and limits: There were over 150 TCR beta chains listed as cytomegalovirus-associated. Despite most TCR sequences being rare, some public TCRs occurred in many donors.

Trimming removed 7 bases from V and 5 bases from J; junction bases left unmatched: 3. This CDR3 is 14 amino acids long. Germline CDR1 and CDR2: MDHEN and SYDVKM. The primer mix had 60 Vbeta and 13 Jbeta primers. Libraries were prepared by immunoSEQ multiplex PCR; TCRdb keeps only in-frame clonotypes and omits some of them. The sample includes more than 150,000 clones, around 80% of them seen just once. Concerning this clone: Antigen: not known.

The chain recombines TRBV28 with TRBJ1-6; 9 positions match TRBD1. Sequencing was performed on PBMCs. The sequence was collected from a woman between 50 and 59 years old in good health and CMV-seropositive. The CDR3: CASNTGGHNSPLHF. CDR3 sequence (DNA): TGTGCCAGCAACACAGGGGGCCATAATTCACCCCTCCACTTT.